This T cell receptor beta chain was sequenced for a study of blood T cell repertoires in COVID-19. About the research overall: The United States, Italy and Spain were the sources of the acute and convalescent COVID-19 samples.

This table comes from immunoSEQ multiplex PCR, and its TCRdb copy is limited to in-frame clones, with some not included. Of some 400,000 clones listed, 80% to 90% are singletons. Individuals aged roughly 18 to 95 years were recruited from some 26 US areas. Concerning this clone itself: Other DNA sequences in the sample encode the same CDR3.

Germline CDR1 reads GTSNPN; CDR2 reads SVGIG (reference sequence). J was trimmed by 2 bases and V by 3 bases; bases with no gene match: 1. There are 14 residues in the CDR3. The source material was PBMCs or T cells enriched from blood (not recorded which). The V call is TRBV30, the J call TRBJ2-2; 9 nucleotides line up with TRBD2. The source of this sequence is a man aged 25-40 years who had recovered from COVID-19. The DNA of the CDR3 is TGTGCCTGGAGACTAGCGGGTAACACCGGGGAGCTGTTTTTT. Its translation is CAWRLAGNTGELFF.